Given below is one T cell receptor (beta chain) in context. Its antigen is unknown. PCR employed 60 Vbeta and 13 Jbeta primers. Sequenced by immunoSEQ multiplex PCR; TCRdb stores in-frame clones only, minus some. The sample holds some 120,000 clones, around 75% seen once. The data were obtained in a study of cytomegalovirus exposure and HLA in healthy donors. The study, taken as a whole, reports: In vitro experiments confirmed that a few CMV-associated chains were specific for CMV antigens. Cytomegalovirus status was reportedly diagnosed by the classifier with high specificity and sensitivity. Analyzed later, association rates of TCRs varied across HLA loci, with DRB1 most and HLA-C fewest.

Source material: PBMCs. The sequence was collected from a young woman in good health and CMV-seronegative.

The CDR3 loop reads CSASWGGEVTF. For the CDR3, the DNA is TGCAGTGCTAGTTGGGGGGGGGAGGTAACCTTC. The rearrangement uses TRBV20-1 and TRBJ1-2; the D gene is possibly TRBD1 (5 bases). In germline, CDR1 is DFQATT, CDR2 SNEGSKA (reference sequence). Trimming removed 3 bases at V and 14 bases at J, with 16 bases between. The CDR3 has 11 residues.